The 27 T cell receptor beta chains presented below share a single source sample, sequenced in a study (dated by TCRdb to between 2021 and 2024). The library was obtained by the immunoSEQ multiplex PCR assay. TCRdb provides this immuneACCESS table in a form limited to in-frame rearrangements. Some clones are lacking; in checked studies, under half of them reflect an unresolved V gene, and why the rest are absent is not known. The sample table contains some 68,000 clones; only one count was recorded for about 93% of them. Of the sample, around 4.6% is held by the ten largest clones. The sequenced sample was PBMCs. The receptors shown here come from a man in his forties with rheumatoid arthritis.

J is TRBJ2-1 and V is TRBV18; either TRBD1 or TRBD2 may fit D (5 bases each). The CDR3 covers 13 residues. Germline CDR1 KGHSH, CDR2 LQKENI. Trimming stripped 2 bases from V and 8 bases from J, with 10 bases between. CDR3 coding DNA: TGTGCCAGCTCACCAGGGTCGGGACATGAGCAGTTCTTC. Translating gives CASSPGSGHEQFF.

The chain links TRBV5-6 to TRBJ2-1, with 9 bases fitting TRBD2. This CDR3 has 17 amino acids. The junction had 6 bases not matched to a gene; V was cut back by 1 base and J by 1 base. Per the germline V gene, CDR1 is SGHDT and CDR2 is YYEEEE. The CDR3 DNA is TGTGCCAGCAGCTTGAAGGCGGGAGGGCGGTCCTACAATGAGCAGTTCTTC. As protein: CASSLKAGGRSYNEQFF. The whole variable domain, filled in from reference TRBV5-6 and TRBJ2-1, reads DAGVTQSPTHLIKTRGQQVTLRCSPKSGHDTVSWYQQALGQGPQFIFQYYEEEERQRGNFPDRFSGHQFPNYSSELNVNALLLGDSALYLCASSLKAGGRSYNEQFFGPGTRLTVL.

This rearrangement joins TRBV27 to TRBJ2-7, with D possibly being TRBD2 (5 bases). The CDR3 has 17 residues. With 5 bases removed from V and 0 bases from J, the gap between germline ends came to 20 bases. Germline V CDR1 and CDR2: MNHEY, SMNVEV (reference sequence). The CDR3 DNA follows: TGTGCCAGCAGTCCCCCGTTGGACGGGAAGAGCTCCTACGAGCAGTACTTC. This translates into CASSPPLDGKSSYEQYF.

This chain links TRBV6-2 or TRBV6-3 with TRBJ2-7, with D possibly being TRBD2 (5 bases). Germline V gene lookup returns CDR1 MNHEY and CDR2 SVGEGT. The CDR3 has 14 residues. V was cut by 6 bases and J by 0 bases, with 12 bases left in between. This chain's CDR3 is CASSRSGTSYEQYF. The CDR3 bases are TGTGCCAGCAGCCGCAGCGGTACCTCCTACGAGCAGTACTTC.

This chain connects TRBV6-2 or TRBV6-3 to TRBJ1-5; D is unresolved. Looked up from germline, CDR1 is MNHEY and CDR2 is SVGEGT. Trimming stripped 5 bases from V and 4 bases from J, with 9 bases between. The CDR3 is 13 residues long. CDR3 in DNA: TGTGCCAGCAGTATTCTGGGAAATCAGCCCCAGCATTTT. Translating it yields CASSILGNQPQHF.

The chain joins TRBV3-1 (or the pseudogene TRBV3-2) to TRBJ1-3, with D possibly TRBD1 on 6 matching bases. The CDR3 runs to 17 residues. The germline CDR1 and CDR2 sequences are LGHDT and YNNKEL (reference sequence). Trimming removed 4 bases from V and 0 bases from J, with 16 bases in between. The CDR3 nucleotides read TGTGCCAGCAGCCCTCCTGGGGGCCTAAGCTCTGGAAACACCATATATTTT. This encodes CASSPPGGLSSGNTIYF.

This clone was detected once. This rearrangement joins TRBV28 to TRBJ1-1; 12 bases fit TRBD1. The germline V gene has CDR1 MDHEN and CDR2 SYDVKM. The CDR3 spans 14 residues. The ends lost 6 bases at V and 6 bases at J; junction bases unmatched: 5. CDR3 residues: CASSSGQGAAEAFF. The CDR3 nucleotides are TGTGCCAGCAGCTCGGGACAGGGGGCCGCTGAAGCTTTCTTT.

This chain joins TRBV18 and TRBJ2-3; 7 nucleotides line up with TRBD2. This CDR3 region has 16 residues. V was pared by 2 bases and J by 5 bases, with 10 bases of the junction left unmatched. Germline V CDR1 and CDR2: KGHSH, LQKENI. CDR3 coding DNA: TGTGCCAGCTCACCATTGGGAGCGGGGTATCGAGATACGCAGTATTTT. This encodes CASSPLGAGYRDTQYF.

The chain is built from TRBV5-1 and TRBJ2-1; 11 positions match TRBD2. After removal of 4 bases from V and 2 bases from J, the junction contained 8 bases not matched to a gene. The V gene's germline CDR1 is SGHRS and CDR2 YFSETQ. CDR3 length: 17 amino acids. The CDR3 nucleotides are TGCGCCAGCAGCGGCTCCTCTAGCGGGAGGCCCTACAATGAGCAGTTCTTC. Its translation: CASSGSSSGRPYNEQFF. The entire variable domain, with the rest obtained from reference TRBV5-1 and TRBJ2-1, is as follows: KAGVTQTPRYLIKTRGQQVTLSCSPISGHRSVSWYQQTPGQGLQFLFEYFSETQRNKGNFPGRFSGRQFSNSRSEMNVSTLELGDSALYLCASSGSSSGRPYNEQFFGPGTRLTVL.

This rearrangement joins TRBV19 to TRBJ1-2; TRBD1 agrees at 7 bases. With V trimmed by 9 bases and J by 4 bases, 8 bases remained unmatched. Germline CDR1 and CDR2: LNHDA and SQIVND (reference sequence). CDR3 length equals 13 residues. The DNA of the CDR3 is TGTGCCAGCAGACAGGGCTTTGCCTATGGCTACACCTTC. It translates to CASRQGFAYGYTF.

The chain couples TRBV12-5 to TRBJ1-3, with a weak D call TRBD1 (6 bases). In germline, CDR1 is LGHNT, CDR2 FRNRAP. Trimming shortened V by 1 base and J by 1 base, and 14 bases separated the two germline ends. The CDR3 is made up of 17 amino acids. The CDR3 DNA reads TGTGCTAGTGGTTTGGCGTCAGGGACAAATTCTGGAAACACCATATATTTT. It yields the protein CASGLASGTNSGNTIYF.

This chain joins TRBV15 and TRBJ1-3, with 11 bases lining up with TRBD1. Germline V gives CDR1 LNHNV, CDR2 YYDKDF (reference sequence). There are 19 residues in the CDR3. Trimming took 1 base from V and 5 from J; bases not matched to a gene: 13. CDR3 amino acids: CATSRGLVGQGARRNTIYF. CDR3 sequence (DNA): TGTGCCACCAGCAGAGGCTTAGTAGGACAGGGGGCGCGTCGAAACACCATATATTTT.

The chain joins TRBV29-1 to TRBJ1-4; no clear D. The V end lost 6 bases, the J end lost 2 bases, and 16 bases lay between the germline ends. Germline loops: CDR1 SQVTM, CDR2 ANQGSEA. The CDR3 sequence is 15 residues long. This CDR3 reads CSVKDGYATNEKLFF. As DNA, the CDR3 is TGCAGCGTCAAGGACGGGTACGCTACTAATGAAAAACTGTTTTTT.

This rearrangement joins TRBV5-6 to TRBJ2-1, with 8 bases fitting TRBD1. This CDR3 has 12 residues. The ends lost 0 bases at V and 16 bases at J; junction bases unmatched: 6. Germline V CDR1 and CDR2: SGHDT, YYEEEE. The CDR3 region has the DNA TGTGCCAGCAGCTTGGTGGGACAGGTCATCTTCTTC. This translates into CASSLVGQVIFF.

The sample holds one count of this clone. The CDR3 coding sequence is TGTGCCAGTCGAGGGGACCCCTGGGGAGCCAAAAACATTCAGTACTTC. As protein: CASRGDPWGAKNIQYF. V and J are TRBV19 and TRBJ2-4; D may be TRBD1 or TRBD2 (5 bases each). The CDR3 has 16 residues. Trimming pared 8 bases from V and 0 bases from J, leaving 17 bases between. Germline CDR1 LNHDA, CDR2 SQIVND (reference sequence).

This chain joins TRBV5-8 and TRBJ1-2, with D perhaps TRBD1 (6 bases). CDR3 length: 13 amino acids. The V end lost 4 bases, the J end lost 8 bases, and 15 bases lay between the germline ends. Germline CDR1 reads SGHTS; CDR2 reads YDEGEE. The CDR3 is CASSRRGAWGYTF. DNA for the CDR3: TGTGCCAGCAGCCGAAGGGGGGCATGGGGCTACACCTTC.

V is TRBV18 and J is TRBJ1-1; D is undetermined. V dropped 2 bases and J dropped 0 bases, with 4 bases sitting between them. The CDR3 is made up of 13 amino acids. The germline CDR1 and CDR2 sequences are KGHSH and LQKENI. In DNA, the CDR3 is TGTGCCAGCTCACCAAAGGTGAACACTGAAGCTTTCTTT. Protein: CASSPKVNTEAFF.

This rearrangement joins TRBV27 to TRBJ1-1, with D unresolved. This CDR3 contains 14 residues. Germline loops: CDR1 MNHEY, CDR2 SMNVEV (reference sequence). V gave up 6 bases and J gave up 0 bases, with 11 bases separating them. CDR3 loop: CASRLNRMNTEAFF. CDR3 in DNA: TGTGCCAGCAGACTAAACCGTATGAACACTGAAGCTTTCTTT.

This chain uses TRBV12-3 or TRBV12-4 with TRBJ1-4; D perhaps matches TRBD1 (6 bases). This CDR3 has 13 residues. The V and J ends lost 8 bases and 8 bases respectively, with 15 bases between them. CDR3 region: CASGSGAGEKLFF. The DNA of the CDR3 is TGTGCCAGCGGATCGGGGGCCGGAGAAAAACTGTTTTTT.

The J gene is TRBJ1-1, the V gene TRBV19; 8 bases align to TRBD1. Germline CDR1 is LNHDA and CDR2 is SQIVND (reference sequence). This CDR3 is 10 amino acids long. The V gene end was trimmed by 10 bases and the J gene end by 9 bases; junction bases not matched to a gene: 4. The CDR3 sequence is CATGQGKAFF. The DNA for the CDR3 is TGTGCCACCGGACAGGGTAAAGCTTTCTTT.

The chain employs TRBV5-6 and TRBJ2-1; the D is unclear. The length of the CDR3 is 14 residues. CDR1 and CDR2 from the germline V gene are SGHDT and YYEEEE. Between the trimmed V and J ends, which lost 4 bases and 10 bases, there was a span of 18 bases. CDR3 in DNA: TGTGCCAGCAGCCCCCCTTTGGTGGGTGGGGAGCAGTTCTTC. It specifies CASSPPLVGGEQFF.

J is TRBJ2-6 and V is TRBV19, with 8 positions matching TRBD1. Germline values: CDR1 LNHDA, CDR2 SQIVND (reference sequence). The trim removed 5 bases at V and 2 bases at J, leaving 2 bases unmatched. CDR3 length: 15 residues. The CDR3 spells CASSPGGAGANVLTF. The CDR3 nucleotides are TGTGCCAGTAGTCCAGGGGGCGCTGGGGCCAACGTCCTGACTTTC.

The chain is built from TRBV14 and TRBJ2-7; perhaps TRBD1 as D (5 bases). Trimming cost V 4 bases and J 5 bases, with 9 bases left between them. Germline assignment: CDR1 SGHDN and CDR2 FVKESK. The CDR3 has 12 residues. The CDR3 reads CASSLQGNEQYF. Here the CDR3 DNA reads TGTGCCAGCAGCCTTCAGGGAAACGAGCAGTACTTC.

The chain couples TRBV12-3 or TRBV12-4 to TRBJ1-1; no reliable D call. The CDR3 loop spans 13 amino acids. Between the trimmed V and J ends, which lost 2 bases and 0 bases, there was a span of 4 bases. The CDR3 sequence: CASSLRLNTEAFF. The CDR3 nucleotides read TGTGCCAGCAGTTTAAGGCTGAACACTGAAGCTTTCTTT.

This rearrangement joins TRBV5-4 to TRBJ1-1, with D unresolved. The length of the CDR3 is 13 residues. The V end lost 3 bases, the J end lost 1 base, and 7 bases lay between the germline ends. Germline V CDR1 and CDR2: SGHNT, YYREEE (reference sequence). The CDR3 here is CASSSTENTEAFF. Here the CDR3 DNA reads TGTGCCAGCAGCTCGACCGAGAACACTGAAGCTTTCTTT.

The genes are TRBV30 and TRBJ1-4; the match to TRBD1 covers 12 bases. The ends lost 3 bases at V and 7 bases at J; junction bases unmatched: 6. CDR1 and CDR2 from the germline V gene are GTSNPN and SVGIG (reference sequence). CDR3 length: 15 residues. The CDR3 loop is CAWSGTGGGSEKLFF. The CDR3 DNA sequence: TGTGCCTGGAGCGGGACAGGGGGCGGGAGTGAAAAACTGTTTTTT.

The chain has TRBV9 and TRBJ2-7, with 9 positions matching TRBD2. Germline V gene lookup returns CDR1 SGDLS and CDR2 YYNGEE. CDR3 size: 15 residues. The J segment lost 3 bases and the V segment lost 0 bases, leaving 4 bases of the junction unmatched. CDR3 nucleotide sequence: TGTGCCAGCAGCGTAGGTAGCGGGAGTAGCTACGAGCAGTACTTC. Protein: CASSVGSGSSYEQYF.